This TCR beta chain was sequenced for a study of T cell responses to AZD1222 COVID-19 vaccine. Study-wide points: Unmutated regions of variants are reportedly targeted by nearly half of spike-specific TCRs. Donors, mostly white British, included more females; clonal diversity was possibly underestimated. CD4 TCRs linked to vaccination spanned spike, dominating at 160-218 and 743-854.

Regarding this clone: Its antigen is not known.

From germline, CDR1 is SNHLY and CDR2 FYNNEI. Trimming removed 6 bases at V and 0 bases at J, with 12 bases between. The CDR3 has 15 residues. The table came from immunoSEQ multiplex PCR; TCRdb's copy has only in-frame clones and leaves some out. The repertoire has roughly 80,000 clones, about 88% of them found once; the top ten carry 3.5% to 5%. Sample: peripheral blood, taken on day 0 of AZD1222 vaccination. The receptor comes from an adult in good health. This rearrangement joins TRBV2 to TRBJ1-5; possibly TRBD1 for D (5 bases). The CDR3 protein is CASRDRIYSNQPQHF. The CDR3 nucleotides read TGTGCCAGCAGAGACAGAATCTATAGCAATCAGCCCCAGCATTTT.